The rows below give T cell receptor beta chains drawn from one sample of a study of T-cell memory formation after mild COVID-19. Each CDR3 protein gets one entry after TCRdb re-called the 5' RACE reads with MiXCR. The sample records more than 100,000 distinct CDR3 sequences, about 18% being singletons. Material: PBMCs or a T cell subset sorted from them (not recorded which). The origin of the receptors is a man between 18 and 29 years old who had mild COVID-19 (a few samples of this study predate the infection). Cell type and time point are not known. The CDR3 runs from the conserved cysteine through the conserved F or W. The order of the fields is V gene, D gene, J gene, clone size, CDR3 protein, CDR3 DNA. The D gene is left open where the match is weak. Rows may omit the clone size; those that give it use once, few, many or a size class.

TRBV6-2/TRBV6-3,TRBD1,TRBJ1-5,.,CASRDRGINQPQHF,TGTGCCAGCAGGGACAGGGGGATCAATCAGCCCCAGCATTTT
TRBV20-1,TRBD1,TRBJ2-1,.,CSADRGRYNEQFF,TGCAGTGCTGACAGGGGGCGGTACAATGAGCAGTTCTTC
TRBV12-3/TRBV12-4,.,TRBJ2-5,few,CASTPQLQETQYF,TGTGCCAGCACCCCCCAGCTACAAGAGACCCAGTACTTC
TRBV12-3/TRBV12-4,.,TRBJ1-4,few,CASSLASGSGEKLFF,TGTGCCAGCAGTTTAGCTTCTGGGTCAGGCGAAAAACTGTTTTTT
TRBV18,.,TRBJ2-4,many,CASSPVPGGGRNIQYF,TGTGCCAGCTCACCAGTACCCGGGGGCGGAAGGAACATTCAGTACTTC
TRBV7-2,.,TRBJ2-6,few,CASSPGANVLTF,TGTGCCAGCAGCCCTGGGGCCAACGTCCTGACTTTC
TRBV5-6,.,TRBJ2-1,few,CASSLRGTYNEQFF,TGTGCCAGCAGCCTCCGGGGGACCTACAATGAGCAGTTCTTC
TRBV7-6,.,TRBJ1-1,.,CASSTRVDTEAFF,TGTGCCAGCAGCACCCGAGTAGACACTGAAGCTTTCTTT
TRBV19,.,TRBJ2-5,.,CASSMGDSETQYF,TGTGCCAGTAGTATGGGGGACTCAGAGACCCAGTACTTC
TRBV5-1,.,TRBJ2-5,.,CASSLGPREETQYF,TGCGCCAGCAGCTTAGGGCCGCGGGAAGAGACCCAGTACTTC
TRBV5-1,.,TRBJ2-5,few,CASSFQRQETQYF,TGCGCCAGCAGCTTCCAGCGACAAGAGACCCAGTACTTC
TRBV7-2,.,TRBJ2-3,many,CASSNVITSTDTQYF,TGTGCCAGCAGCAACGTAATCACTAGCACAGATACGCAGTATTTT
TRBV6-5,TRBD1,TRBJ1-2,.,CASSDRADYGYTF,TGTGCCAGCAGCGACAGGGCGGACTATGGCTACACCTTC
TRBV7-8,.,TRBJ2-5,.,CASSPSWREIQETQYF,TGTGCCAGCAGCCCATCCTGGCGCGAGATCCAAGAGACCCAGTACTTC
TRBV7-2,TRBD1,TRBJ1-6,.,CASSLRQGLTSPLHF,TGTGCCAGCAGCCTCCGACAGGGGTTGACTTCACCCCTCCACTTT
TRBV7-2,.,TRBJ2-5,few,CASSPAGVRETQYF,TGTGCCAGCAGCCCGGCAGGGGTTCGAGAGACCCAGTACTTC
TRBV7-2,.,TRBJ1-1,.,CASSVGIDRNTEAFF,TGTGCCAGCAGCGTTGGAATTGACAGAAACACTGAAGCTTTCTTT
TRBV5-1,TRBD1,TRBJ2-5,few,CASSVQQGSGDQYF,TGCGCCAGCAGCGTACAACAGGGGAGTGGGGACCAGTACTTC
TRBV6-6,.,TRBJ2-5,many,CASSYGYQETQYF,TGTGCCAGCAGTTACGGGTACCAAGAGACCCAGTACTTC
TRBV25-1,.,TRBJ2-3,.,CASSEYNWAGTDTQYF,TGTGCCAGCAGTGAATATAACTGGGCTGGCACAGATACGCAGTATTTT
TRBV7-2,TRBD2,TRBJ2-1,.,CASRFGGGNEQFF,TGTGCCAGCAGATTCGGCGGGGGCAATGAGCAGTTCTTC
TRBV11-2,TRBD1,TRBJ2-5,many,CASSSYRGSTQYF,TGTGCCAGCAGCTCTTACAGGGGGTCGACCCAGTACTTC
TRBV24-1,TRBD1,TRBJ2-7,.,CATSDLIQGGTGAEQYF,TGTGCCACCAGTGATTTGATCCAGGGCGGGACAGGGGCCGAGCAGTACTTC
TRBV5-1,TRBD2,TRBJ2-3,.,CASSSRGLASDTQYF,TGCGCCAGCAGCTCTCGGGGACTAGCATCGGATACGCAGTATTTT
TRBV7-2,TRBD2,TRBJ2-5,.,CASSPTSGAAETQYF,TGTGCCAGCAGCCCGACTAGCGGGGCCGCAGAGACCCAGTACTTC
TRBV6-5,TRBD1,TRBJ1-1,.,CASSPDRGRYEAFF,TGTGCCAGCAGCCCCGACAGGGGACGGTATGAAGCTTTCTTT
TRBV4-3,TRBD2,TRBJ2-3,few,CASSLWTSGRTDTQYF,TGCGCCAGCAGCCTTTGGACTAGCGGGCGCACAGATACGCAGTATTTT
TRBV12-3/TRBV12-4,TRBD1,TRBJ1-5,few,CASSLNQGAHQPQHF,TGTGCCAGCAGTTTAAATCAGGGGGCGCATCAGCCCCAGCATTTT
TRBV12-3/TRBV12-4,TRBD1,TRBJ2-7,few,CASTLSGTASYEQYF,TGTGCCAGCACCCTATCTGGGACAGCCTCCTACGAGCAGTACTTC
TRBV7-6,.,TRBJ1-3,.,CASSLGPSSGNTIYF,TGTGCCAGCAGCTTAGGACCCTCCTCTGGAAACACCATATATTTT
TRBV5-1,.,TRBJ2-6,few,CASSLEVSGSGANVLTF,TGCGCCAGCAGCTTGGAGGTTAGCGGCAGTGGGGCCAACGTCCTGACTTTC
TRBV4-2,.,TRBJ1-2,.,CASSQGVQTNYGYTF,TGTGCCAGCAGCCAGGGCGTGCAGACCAACTATGGCTACACCTTC
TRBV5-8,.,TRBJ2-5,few,CASSLTGSLQETQYF,TGTGCCAGCAGCCTCACAGGGAGTTTACAAGAGACCCAGTACTTC
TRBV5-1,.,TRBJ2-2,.,CASSLAVGAYTGELFF,TGCGCCAGCAGCTTGGCGGTTGGAGCCTACACCGGGGAGCTGTTTTTT
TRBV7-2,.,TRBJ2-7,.,CASSPRVRPLRSSSYEQYF,TGTGCCAGCAGCCCCCGGGTGCGTCCCCTCAGATCAAGCTCCTACGAGCAGTACTTC
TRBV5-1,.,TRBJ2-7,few,CASSPGAYEQYF,TGCGCCAGCAGCCCCGGGGCCTACGAGCAGTACTTC
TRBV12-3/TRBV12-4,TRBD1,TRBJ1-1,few,CASSLTGLNTEAFF,TGTGCCAGCAGTCTGACAGGGTTGAACACTGAAGCTTTCTTT
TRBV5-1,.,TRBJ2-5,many,CASSGGSSFLETQYF,TGCGCCAGCAGCGGCGGGTCTTCCTTCTTAGAGACCCAGTACTTC
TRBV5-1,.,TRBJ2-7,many,CASSEGSEQYF,TGCGCCAGCAGTGAGGGGTCCGAGCAGTACTTC
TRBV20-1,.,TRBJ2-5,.,CSAPAGRRETQYF,TGCAGTGCTCCGGCAGGGCGGAGAGAGACCCAGTACTTC
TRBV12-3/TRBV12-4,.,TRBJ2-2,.,CASSWDNTGELFF,TGTGCCAGCAGTTGGGACAACACCGGGGAGCTGTTTTTT
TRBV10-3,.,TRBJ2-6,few,CAISESIGTGANVLTF,TGTGCCATCAGTGAGTCGATCGGGACTGGGGCCAACGTCCTGACTTTC
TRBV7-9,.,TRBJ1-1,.,CASSLMGDTNTEAFF,TGTGCCAGCAGCTTAATGGGAGACACGAACACTGAAGCTTTCTTT
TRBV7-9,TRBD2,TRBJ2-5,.,CASSLGGSGGQETQYF,TGTGCCAGCAGCTTAGGAGGTTCGGGGGGGCAGGAGACCCAGTACTTC
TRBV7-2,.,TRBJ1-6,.,CASSPRPVNSPLHF,TGTGCCAGCAGCCCCCGGCCCGTTAATTCACCCCTCCACTTT
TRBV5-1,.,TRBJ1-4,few,CASSLDVAGGMIEKLFF,TGCGCCAGCAGCTTGGACGTGGCCGGAGGGATGATCGAAAAACTGTTTTTT
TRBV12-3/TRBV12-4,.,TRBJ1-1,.,CASSFERGTEAFF,TGTGCCAGCAGTTTTGAGCGAGGGACTGAAGCTTTCTTT
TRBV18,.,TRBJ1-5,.,CASSPPWQGPYSNQPQHF,TGTGCCAGCTCACCACCGTGGCAGGGCCCATATAGCAATCAGCCCCAGCATTTT
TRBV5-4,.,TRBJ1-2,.,CASSLEGAYGYTF,TGTGCCAGCAGCTTGGAGGGCGCCTATGGCTACACCTTC
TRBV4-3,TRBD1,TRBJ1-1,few,CASSPGDRADTEAFF,TGCGCCAGCAGCCCAGGGGACAGGGCCGACACTGAAGCTTTCTTT
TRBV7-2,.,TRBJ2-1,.,CASSLVEASEQFF,TGTGCCAGCAGCTTAGTTGAAGCTAGTGAGCAGTTCTTC
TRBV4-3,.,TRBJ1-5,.,CASSQDFFREGPYSNQPQHF,TGCGCCAGCAGCCAAGATTTTTTCAGGGAGGGGCCTTATAGCAATCAGCCCCAGCATTTT
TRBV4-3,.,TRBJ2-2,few,CASSQESQRALNTGELFF,TGCGCCAGCAGCCAAGAGTCCCAGCGGGCCCTGAACACCGGGGAGCTGTTTTTT
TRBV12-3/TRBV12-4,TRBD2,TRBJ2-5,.,CASRRTGGAEKTQYF,TGTGCCAGCAGGCGAACCGGGGGGGCGGAGAAGACCCAGTACTTC
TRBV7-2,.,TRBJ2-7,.,CASSPNRVQEQYF,TGTGCCAGCAGCCCCAACAGGGTGCAAGAGCAGTACTTC
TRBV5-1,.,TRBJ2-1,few,CASSPEGRYNEQFF,TGCGCCAGCAGCCCCGAGGGCAGGTACAATGAGCAGTTCTTC
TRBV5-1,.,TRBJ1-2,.,CASTIFSGDFGYTF,TGCGCCAGCACCATTTTCTCAGGGGATTTTGGCTACACCTTC